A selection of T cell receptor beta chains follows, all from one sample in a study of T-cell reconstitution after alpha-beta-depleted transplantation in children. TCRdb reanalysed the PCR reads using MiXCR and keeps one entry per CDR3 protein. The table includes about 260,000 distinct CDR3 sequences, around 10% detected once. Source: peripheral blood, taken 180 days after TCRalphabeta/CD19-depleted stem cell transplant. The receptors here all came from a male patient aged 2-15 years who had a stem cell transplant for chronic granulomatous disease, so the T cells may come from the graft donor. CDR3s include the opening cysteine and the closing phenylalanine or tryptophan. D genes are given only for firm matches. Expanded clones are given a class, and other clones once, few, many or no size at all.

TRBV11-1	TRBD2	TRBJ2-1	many	CASRPAPGLAAEGGEQFF	TGTGCCAGCAGGCCTGCCCCCGGACTAGCGGCAGAGGGTGGTGAGCAGTTCTTC
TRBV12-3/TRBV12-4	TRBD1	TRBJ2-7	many	CASRQGGAREQYF	TGTGCCAGCCGACAGGGCGGTGCTCGCGAGCAGTACTTC
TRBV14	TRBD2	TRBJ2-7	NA	CASSQNIGTSGSKQYF	TGTGCCAGCAGCCAAAACATCGGGACTAGCGGGAGTAAGCAGTACTTC
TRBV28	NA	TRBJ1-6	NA	CASSPMTGDRSPLHF	TGTGCCAGCAGTCCCATGACAGGAGATCGTTCACCCCTCCACTTT
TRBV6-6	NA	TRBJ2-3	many	CASVGGTDTQYF	TGTGCCTCCGTGGGTGGCACAGATACGCAGTATTTT
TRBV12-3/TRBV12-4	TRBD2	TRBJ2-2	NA	CASTPVPLAGLRELFF	TGTGCCAGCACCCCTGTCCCTTTAGCGGGCCTAAGGGAGCTGTTTTTT
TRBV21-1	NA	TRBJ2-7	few	CASSKDFGESQGYEQYF	TGTGCCAGCAGCAAAGATTTCGGGGAATCACAGGGATACGAGCAGTACTTC
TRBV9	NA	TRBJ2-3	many	CASSPHPRSTDTQYF	TGTGCCAGCAGCCCCCATCCCCGTAGCACAGATACGCAGTATTTT
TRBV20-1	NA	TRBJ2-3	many	CSARMVERATDTQYF	TGCAGTGCTAGAATGGTAGAGCGGGCCACAGATACGCAGTATTTT
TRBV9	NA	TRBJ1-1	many	CASSVVTVNTEAFF	TGTGCCAGCAGCGTGGTGACAGTGAACACTGAAGCTTTCTTT
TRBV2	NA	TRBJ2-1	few	CASSDSRRGNEQFF	TGTGCCAGCAGTGACTCTCGTCGGGGTAATGAGCAGTTCTTC
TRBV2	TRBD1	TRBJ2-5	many	CASKQGTQETQYF	TGTGCCAGCAAACAGGGGACCCAAGAGACCCAGTACTTC
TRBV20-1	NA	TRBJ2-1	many	CSASPDNRWDNEQFF	TGCAGTGCTAGCCCTGATAATCGGTGGGACAATGAGCAGTTCTTC
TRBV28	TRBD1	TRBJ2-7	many	CASSRTGGGYEQYF	TGTGCCAGCAGTAGAACAGGGGGAGGTTACGAGCAGTACTTC
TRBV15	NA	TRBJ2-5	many	CATSRVGGSAETQYF	TGTGCCACCAGCAGAGTTGGGGGGTCGGCAGAGACCCAGTACTTC
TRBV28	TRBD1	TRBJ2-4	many	CASSFLRQGAKNIQYF	TGTGCCAGCAGTTTCCTTCGACAGGGGGCCAAAAACATTCAGTACTTC
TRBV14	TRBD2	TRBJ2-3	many	CASSQEGRWRLAVSTDTQYF	TGTGCCAGCAGCCAAGAGGGGAGATGGCGGCTAGCGGTCAGCACAGATACGCAGTATTTT
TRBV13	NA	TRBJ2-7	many	CASSLQQGFYEQYF	TGTGCCAGCAGCTTACAGCAGGGATTCTACGAGCAGTACTTC
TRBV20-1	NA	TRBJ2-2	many	CSASGGPGELFF	TGCAGTGCCAGTGGGGGGCCCGGGGAGCTGTTTTTT
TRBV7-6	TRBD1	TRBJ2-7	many	CASSPGQGLTYEQYF	TGTGCCAGCAGCCCGGGACAGGGTTTGACCTACGAGCAGTACTTC
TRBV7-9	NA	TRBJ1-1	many	CASSSEQEEAFF	TGTGCCAGCAGCTCCGAGCAGGAAGAAGCTTTCTTT
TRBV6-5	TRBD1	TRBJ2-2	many	CASSYVTGGGGPGELFF	TGTGCCAGCAGTTACGTTACAGGGGGCGGGGGTCCCGGGGAGCTGTTTTTT
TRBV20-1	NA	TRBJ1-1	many	CSAWAEGNTEAFF	TGCAGTGCTTGGGCAGAGGGGAACACTGAAGCTTTCTTT
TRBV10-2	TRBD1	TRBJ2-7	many	CASRDRERNEQYF	TGCGCCAGCCGGGACAGGGAGAGGAACGAGCAGTACTTC
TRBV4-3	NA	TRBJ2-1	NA	CASSQDTGGPYNEQFF	TGCGCCAGCAGCCAAGATACGGGGGGCCCTTACAATGAGCAGTTCTTC
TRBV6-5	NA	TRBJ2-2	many	CASSYSIAGNTGELFF	TGTGCCAGCAGTTACTCGATTGCAGGGAACACCGGGGAGCTGTTTTTT
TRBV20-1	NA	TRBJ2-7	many	CSARVPELYEQYF	TGCAGTGCTAGAGTCCCAGAGCTCTACGAGCAGTACTTC
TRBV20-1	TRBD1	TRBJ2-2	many	CSARRTGGPGELFF	TGCAGTGCTAGACGTACAGGGGGCCCCGGGGAGCTGTTTTTT
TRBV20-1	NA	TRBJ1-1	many	CSARPGTNTEAFF	TGCAGTGCTAGGCCAGGGACGAACACTGAAGCTTTCTTT
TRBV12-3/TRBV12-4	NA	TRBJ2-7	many	CASSVGYEQYF	TGTGCCAGCTCAGTCGGGTACGAGCAGTACTTC
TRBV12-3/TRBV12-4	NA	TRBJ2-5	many	CASSLHGEETQYF	TGTGCCAGCAGTTTACACGGAGAAGAGACCCAGTACTTC
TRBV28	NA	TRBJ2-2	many	CASLDSGRNTGELFF	TGTGCCAGCCTTGACAGCGGACGGAACACCGGGGAGCTGTTTTTT
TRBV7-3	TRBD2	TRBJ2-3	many	CASSLGLAFTDTQYF	TGTGCCAGCAGCTTGGGACTAGCGTTCACAGATACGCAGTATTTT
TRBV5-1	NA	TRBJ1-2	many	CASSPGPSNYGYTF	TGCGCCAGCAGCCCGGGGCCTTCTAACTATGGCTACACCTTC
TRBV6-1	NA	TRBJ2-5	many	CASSVAIKETQYF	TGTGCCAGCAGTGTAGCGATTAAAGAGACCCAGTACTTC
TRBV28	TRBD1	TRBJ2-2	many	CASSSPTGYTGELFF	TGTGCCAGCAGTTCCCCGACAGGGTACACCGGGGAGCTGTTTTTT
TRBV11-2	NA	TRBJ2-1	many	CASSLSSSATGRTYNEQFF	TGTGCCAGCAGCTTATCTTCTTCGGCGACAGGGAGGACCTACAATGAGCAGTTCTTC
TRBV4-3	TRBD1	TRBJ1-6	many	CASSQTGQRDSPLHF	TGCGCCAGCAGCCAAACGGGACAGCGGGATTCACCCCTCCACTTT
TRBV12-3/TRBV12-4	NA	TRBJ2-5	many	CASSNRDLQETQYF	TGTGCCAGCAGTAACCGGGACTTACAAGAGACCCAGTACTTC
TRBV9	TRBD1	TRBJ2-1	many	CASSVDVRGLEQFF	TGTGCCAGCAGCGTAGATGTCAGGGGGCTTGAGCAGTTCTTC
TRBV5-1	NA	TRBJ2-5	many	CASSLAIGRETQYF	TGCGCCAGCAGCTTGGCCATCGGTCGGGAGACCCAGTACTTC
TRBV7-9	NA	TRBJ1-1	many	CASSRPDGLLEAFF	TGTGCCAGCAGCCGACCGGACGGTTTGTTGGAAGCTTTCTTT
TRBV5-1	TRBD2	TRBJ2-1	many	CASTYTAGASYNEQFF	TGCGCCAGCACCTACACAGCGGGAGCCTCCTACAATGAGCAGTTCTTC
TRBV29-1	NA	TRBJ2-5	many	CSVVASANGETQYF	TGCAGCGTTGTAGCTAGCGCAAATGGAGAGACCCAGTACTTC
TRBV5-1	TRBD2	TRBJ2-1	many	CASSPLAGEAYNEQFF	TGCGCCAGCAGCCCACTAGCGGGAGAGGCCTACAATGAGCAGTTCTTC
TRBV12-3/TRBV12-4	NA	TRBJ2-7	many	CASRSYRNSYEQYF	TGTGCCAGCAGATCCTACAGGAACTCCTACGAGCAGTACTTC
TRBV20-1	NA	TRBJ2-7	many	CSARKGRDRAYEQYF	TGCAGTGCTAGAAAAGGGCGGGACAGAGCCTACGAGCAGTACTTC